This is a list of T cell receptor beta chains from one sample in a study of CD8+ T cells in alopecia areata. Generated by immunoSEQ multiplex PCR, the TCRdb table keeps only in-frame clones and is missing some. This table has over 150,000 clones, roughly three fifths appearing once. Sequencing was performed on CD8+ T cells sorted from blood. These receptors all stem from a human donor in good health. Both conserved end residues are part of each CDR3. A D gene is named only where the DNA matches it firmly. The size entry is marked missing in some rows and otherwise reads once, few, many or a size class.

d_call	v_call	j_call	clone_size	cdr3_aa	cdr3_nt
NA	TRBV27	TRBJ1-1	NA	CASSLSQAGAGTEAFF	TGTGCCAGCAGTCTCAGTCAGGCGGGGGCTGGCACTGAAGCTTTCTTT
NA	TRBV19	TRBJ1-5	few	CASSLGDQPQHF	TGTGCCAGTAGTCTCGGGGATCAGCCCCAGCATTTT
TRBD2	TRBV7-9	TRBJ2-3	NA	CASSSIRTSGGAYTQYF	TGTGCCAGCAGCTCCATTCGGACTAGCGGGGGGGCGTATACGCAGTATTTT
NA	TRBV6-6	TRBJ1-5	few	CASSYPDTNQPQHF	TGTGCCAGCAGTTACCCCGATACGAATCAGCCCCAGCATTTT
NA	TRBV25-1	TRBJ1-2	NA	CASSDYGTNYGYTF	TGTGCCAGCAGTGACTACGGAACTAACTATGGCTACACCTTC
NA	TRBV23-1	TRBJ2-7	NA	CASSQSRRGSSYEQYF	TGCGCCAGCAGTCAATCGAGGAGGGGGAGCTCCTACGAGCAGTACTTC
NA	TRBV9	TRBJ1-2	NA	CASSPTGGGGGYTF	TGTGCCAGCAGCCCGACCGGGGGGGGCGGAGGCTACACCTTC
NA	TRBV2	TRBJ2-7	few	CASSATGVPLNEQYF	TGTGCCAGCAGTGCGACGGGAGTTCCCCTCAACGAGCAGTACTTC
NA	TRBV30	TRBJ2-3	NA	CAWNPSPPAQYF	TGTGCCTGGAATCCTTCCCCGCCGGCGCAGTATTTT
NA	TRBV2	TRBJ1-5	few	CASSLRGGNQPQHF	TGTGCCAGCAGCCTACGGGGCGGCAATCAGCCCCAGCATTTT
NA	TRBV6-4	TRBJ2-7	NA	CASSDSKRAAIYEQYF	TGTGCCAGCAGTGACTCGAAACGAGCCGCGATCTACGAGCAGTACTTC
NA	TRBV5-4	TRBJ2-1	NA	CASSLLLDSGEQFF	TGTGCCAGCAGCCTCCTCTTGGATAGCGGTGAGCAGTTCTTC
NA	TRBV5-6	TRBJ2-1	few	CASSFGGEQFF	TGTGCCAGCAGCTTTGGTGGTGAGCAGTTCTTC
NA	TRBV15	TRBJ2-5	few	CATSRKRDGQWAQYF	TGTGCCACCAGCAGAAAGAGGGACGGCCAATGGGCCCAGTACTTC
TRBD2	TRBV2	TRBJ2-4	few	CASSETSGYIQYF	TGTGCCAGCAGTGAAACTAGCGGTTACATTCAGTACTTC
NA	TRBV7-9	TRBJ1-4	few	CASSSHRFGHEKLFF	TGTGCCAGCAGCTCCCACAGGTTTGGGCATGAAAAACTGTTTTTT
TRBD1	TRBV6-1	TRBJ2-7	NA	CASSGETGGSYEQYF	TGTGCCAGCAGTGGCGAGACAGGGGGATCCTACGAGCAGTACTTC
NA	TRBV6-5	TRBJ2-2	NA	CASSEAGTGELFF	TGTGCCAGCAGTGAGGCAGGGACCGGGGAGCTGTTTTTT